This T cell receptor beta chain was sequenced in a study of T cells after yellow fever vaccination. Whole-study results and caveats: A small proportion of clonotypes was detected in both the CD4 and CD8 compartments.

The CDR3 spans 14 residues. CDR1 and CDR2 (germline): GTSNPN, SVGIG (reference sequence). V was pared by 5 bases and J by 4 bases, with 15 bases between. This clonotype has more than one count but fewer than ten. The antigen is not known. Making TCR cDNA involved 5'RACE template switching, which added UMIs and a universal primer site. TCRdb fed the 5' RACE reads into MiXCR, producing one record per CDR3 protein. The sample consists of about 75,000 distinct CDR3 sequences, around 7.1% of them appearing once. This TCR was recovered from a man between 18 and 35 years old who received the YFV17D yellow fever vaccine. This material consisted of CD8+ T cells sorted from PBMCs, taken roughly 10 days after the first yellow fever vaccination. The rearrangement joins TRBV30 to TRBJ2-1, with D perhaps matching TRBD1 or TRBD2 (5 bases each). This CDR3 reads CAWENWGKYNEQFF. The CDR3 region has the DNA TGTGCCTGGGAGAACTGGGGGAAATACAATGAGCAGTTCTTC.